This TCR beta chain derives from a study of PD-L1 blockade in urothelial cancer. Study-wide background: From 0 to 3 prior chemotherapy regimens had been given to the patients.

The time point was: peripheral blood 6 weeks after treatment start. Method: immunoSEQ multiplex PCR; TCRdb's copy keeps in-frame clones and lacks some. The data show 46,000 or so clones, approximately 86% seen once. The source was PBMCs, collected around atezolizumab (anti-PD-L1) treatment. The source is a man aged 55 to 70 with urothelial cancer.

CDR3: CAGGSREQFF. Written as DNA, the CDR3 is TGTGCCGGGGGGAGTAGGGAGCAGTTCTTC. The rearrangement joins TRBV30 to TRBJ2-1, with D possibly being TRBD2 (6 bases). In germline, CDR1 is GTSNPN, CDR2 SVGIG (reference sequence). This CDR3 comprises 10 residues. Deletions cut 8 bases from V and 10 bases from J, with 12 bases between. Filled out from reference TRBV30 and TRBJ2-1, the complete variable domain reads SQTIHQWPATLVQPVGSPLSLECTVEGTSNPNLYWYRQAAGRGLQLLFYSVGIGQISSEVPQNLSASRPQDRQFILSSKKLLLSDSGFYLCAGGSREQFFGPGTRLTVL.